This TCR beta chain came from a study of blood T cell repertoires in COVID-19. Study as a whole: T cells, B-cell-depleted T cells, or PBMCs provided the cDNA or gDNA that served as material.

Original processing methods: It was from reference gene primer amplification that nucleated cell counts were estimated. The assay was immunoSEQ multiplex PCR, and TCRdb's table has in-frame clones only and misses some. V and J calls and clone size come straight from that table; D and trimming were deduced from the DNA. The sample gives about 140,000 clones, less than 80% of which show up once; approximately 3.5% is in the top ten. Germline assignment: CDR1 KGHSH and CDR2 LQKENI. V lost 4 bases to trimming and J lost 8 bases, with 17 bases between them. The CDR3 is 14 residues long. This TCR came from a man aged 55 to 70 with acute or convalescent COVID-19. Sequenced material: peripheral blood. This chain links TRBV18 with TRBJ1-2; D is possibly TRBD1 (6 bases). CDR3 amino acids: CASSRTGSGDGYTF. The CDR3 nucleotides are TGTGCCAGCTCACGTACAGGGAGCGGGGACGGCTACACCTTC.